This TCR beta chain was identified during a study of T cell responses to AZD1222 COVID-19 vaccine. Germline CDR1 reads SGHAT; CDR2 reads FQDESV (reference sequence). The CDR3 has 11 amino acids. The method was immunoSEQ multiplex PCR; TCRdb's version includes in-frame clones alone and lacks a portion of them. Among roughly 130,000 clones listed, 80% to 90% were seen once. Remarks on this clone: One end of the junction varies from germline; a read error may be responsible.

The material was peripheral blood, obtained on day 0 of MenACWY control vaccination. The TCR was taken from an adult in good health. The rearrangement links TRBV11-1 to TRBJ2-7; no clear D gene. CDR3 region: CASSLGAAPDF. CDR3 in DNA: TGTGCCAGCAGCTTAGGCGCAGCTCCCGACTTC.